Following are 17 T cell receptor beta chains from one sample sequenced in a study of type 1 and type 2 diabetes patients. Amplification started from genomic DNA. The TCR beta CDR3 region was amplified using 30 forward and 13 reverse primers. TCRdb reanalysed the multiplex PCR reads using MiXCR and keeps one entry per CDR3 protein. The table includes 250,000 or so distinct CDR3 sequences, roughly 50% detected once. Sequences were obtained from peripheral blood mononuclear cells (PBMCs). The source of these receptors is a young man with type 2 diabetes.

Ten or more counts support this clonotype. CDR3 loop: CASSELLAGDYNEQFF. CDR3 nucleotide sequence: TGTGCCAGCAGTGAGCTTTTAGCGGGAGATTACAATGAGCAGTTCTTC. This sequence joins TRBV2 and TRBJ2-1, with 9 bases identical to TRBD2. Germline V gives CDR1 SNHLY, CDR2 FYNNEI. This CDR3 contains 16 residues. Trimming removed 3 bases from V and 4 bases from J; junction bases left unmatched: 7.

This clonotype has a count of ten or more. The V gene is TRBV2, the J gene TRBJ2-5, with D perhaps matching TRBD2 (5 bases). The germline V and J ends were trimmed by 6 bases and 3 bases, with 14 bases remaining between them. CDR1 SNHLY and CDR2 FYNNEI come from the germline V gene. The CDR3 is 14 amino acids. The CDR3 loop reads CASSSIDGEETQYF. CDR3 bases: TGTGCCAGCAGCTCCATTGACGGGGAAGAGACCCAGTACTTC.

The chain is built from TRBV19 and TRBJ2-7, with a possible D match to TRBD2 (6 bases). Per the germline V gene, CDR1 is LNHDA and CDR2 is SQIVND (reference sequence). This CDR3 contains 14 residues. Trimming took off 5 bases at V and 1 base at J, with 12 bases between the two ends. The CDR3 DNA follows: TGTGCCAGTAGTCCCCGACTAGAATCCTACGAGCAGTACTTC. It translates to CASSPRLESYEQYF.

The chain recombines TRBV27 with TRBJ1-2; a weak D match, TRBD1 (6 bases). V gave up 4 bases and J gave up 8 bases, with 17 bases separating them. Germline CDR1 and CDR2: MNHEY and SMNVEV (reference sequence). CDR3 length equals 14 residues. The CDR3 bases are TGTGCCAGCAGTTCCCTTGGGGGCCAAGGAGGCTACACCTTC. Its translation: CASSSLGGQGGYTF.

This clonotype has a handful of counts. The CDR3 DNA reads as TGTGCCAGTAGCACCGGGACAGGGTTCCAGCCCCAGCATTTT. Its protein is CASSTGTGFQPQHF. The chain is built from TRBV19 and TRBJ1-5; TRBD1 agrees at 9 bases. The CDR3 is made up of 14 amino acids. The germline V gene encodes CDR1 LNHDA and CDR2 SQIVND (reference sequence). The V gene end was trimmed by 6 bases and the J gene end by 7 bases; junction bases not matched to a gene: 7.

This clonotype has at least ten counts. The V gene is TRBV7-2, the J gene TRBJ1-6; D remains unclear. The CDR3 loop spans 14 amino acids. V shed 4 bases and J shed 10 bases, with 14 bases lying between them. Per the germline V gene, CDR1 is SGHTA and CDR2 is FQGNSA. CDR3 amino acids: CASSSSLGGSPLHF. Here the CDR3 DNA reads TGTGCCAGCAGCTCAAGCTTGGGAGGATCACCCCTCCACTTT.

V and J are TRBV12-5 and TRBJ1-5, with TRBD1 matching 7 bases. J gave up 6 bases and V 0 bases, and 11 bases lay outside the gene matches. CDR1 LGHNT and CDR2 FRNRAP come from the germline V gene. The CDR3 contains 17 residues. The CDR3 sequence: CASGLVLGRGQGQPQHF. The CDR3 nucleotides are TGTGCTAGTGGTTTGGTACTTGGGAGGGGGCAAGGTCAGCCCCAGCATTTT.

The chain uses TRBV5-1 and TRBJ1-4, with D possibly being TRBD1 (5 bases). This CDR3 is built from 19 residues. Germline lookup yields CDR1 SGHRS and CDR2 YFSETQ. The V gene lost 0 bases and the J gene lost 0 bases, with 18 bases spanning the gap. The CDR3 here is CASSLAEAAWDPTNEKLFF. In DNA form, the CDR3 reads TGCGCCAGCAGCTTGGCGGAGGCGGCATGGGACCCAACTAATGAAAAACTGTTTTTT.

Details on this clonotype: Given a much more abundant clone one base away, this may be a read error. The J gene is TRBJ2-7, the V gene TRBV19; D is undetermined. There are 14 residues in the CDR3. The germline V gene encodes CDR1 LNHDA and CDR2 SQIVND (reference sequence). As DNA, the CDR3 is TGTGTCAGTAGTACCCTCGACACGTCCTACGAGCAGTACTTC. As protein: CVSSTLDTSYEQYF.

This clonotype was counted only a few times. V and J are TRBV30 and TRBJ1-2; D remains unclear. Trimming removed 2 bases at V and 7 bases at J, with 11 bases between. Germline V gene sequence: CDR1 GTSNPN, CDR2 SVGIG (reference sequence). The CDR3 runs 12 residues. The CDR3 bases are TGTGCCTGGAGTCCATCGTTGCCTGGCTACACCTTC. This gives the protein CAWSPSLPGYTF.

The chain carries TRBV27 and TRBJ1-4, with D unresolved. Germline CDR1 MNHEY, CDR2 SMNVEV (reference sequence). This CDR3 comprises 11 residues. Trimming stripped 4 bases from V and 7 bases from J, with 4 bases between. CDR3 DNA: TGTGCCAGCAGTTCGTCTGAAAAACTGTTTTTT. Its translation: CASSSSEKLFF.

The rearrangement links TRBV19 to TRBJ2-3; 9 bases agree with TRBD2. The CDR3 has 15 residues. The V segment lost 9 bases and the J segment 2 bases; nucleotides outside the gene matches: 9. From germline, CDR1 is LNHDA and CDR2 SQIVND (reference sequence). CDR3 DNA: TGTGCCAGCAGCCCGATAGCGGGGGACACAGATACGCAGTATTTT. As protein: CASSPIAGDTDTQYF.

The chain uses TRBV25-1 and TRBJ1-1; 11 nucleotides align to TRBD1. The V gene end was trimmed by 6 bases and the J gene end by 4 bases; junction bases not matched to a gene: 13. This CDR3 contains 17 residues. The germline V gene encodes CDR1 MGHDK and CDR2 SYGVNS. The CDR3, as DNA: TGTGCCAGCAGCCCCTTACCCGGACAGGGGGCGCGCACTGAAGCTTTCTTT. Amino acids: CASSPLPGQGARTEAFF. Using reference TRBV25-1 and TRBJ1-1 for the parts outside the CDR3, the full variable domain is EADIYQTPRYLVIGTGKKITLECSQTMGHDKMYWYQQDPGMELHLIHYSYGVNSTEKGDLSSESTVSRIRTEHFPLTLESARPSHTSQYLCASSPLPGQGARTEAFFGQGTRLTVV.

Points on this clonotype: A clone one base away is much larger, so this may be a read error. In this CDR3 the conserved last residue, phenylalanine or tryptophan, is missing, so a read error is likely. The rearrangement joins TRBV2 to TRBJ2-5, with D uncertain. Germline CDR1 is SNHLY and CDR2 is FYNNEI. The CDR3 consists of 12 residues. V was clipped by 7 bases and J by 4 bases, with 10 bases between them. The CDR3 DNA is TGTGCCAGCATGCCGGTCGTAGAGACCCAGTACTCC. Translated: CASMPVVETQYS.

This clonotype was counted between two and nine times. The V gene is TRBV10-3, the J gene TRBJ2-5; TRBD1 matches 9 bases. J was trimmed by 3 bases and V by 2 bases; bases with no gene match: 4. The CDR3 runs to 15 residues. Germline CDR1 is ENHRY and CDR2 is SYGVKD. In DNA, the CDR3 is TGTGCCATCAGTGAGGCCGGACAGGGGAAAGAGACCCAGTACTTC. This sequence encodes CAISEAGQGKETQYF.

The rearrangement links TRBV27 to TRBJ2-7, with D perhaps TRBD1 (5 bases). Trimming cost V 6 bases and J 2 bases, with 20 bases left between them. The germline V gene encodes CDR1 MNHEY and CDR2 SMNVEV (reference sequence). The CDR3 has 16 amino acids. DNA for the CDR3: TGTGCCAGCAGCTTAGGGTTCTCAGGGCCGACCTACGAGCAGTACTTC. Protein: CASSLGFSGPTYEQYF.

The chain's CDR3 is CASSQVLAGGQETQYF. CDR3 nucleotides: TGTGCCAGCAGCCAAGTTTTAGCGGGGGGCCAAGAGACCCAGTACTTC. The genes are TRBV7-9 and TRBJ2-5; 10 bases match TRBD2. J gave up 1 base and V 5 bases, and 7 bases lay outside the gene matches. The CDR3 is 16 amino acids. Germline assignment: CDR1 SEHNR and CDR2 FQNEAQ (reference sequence).